The 5 T cell receptor beta chains below come from one sample, sequenced in a study of T cells in Graves' hyperthyroidism and ophthalmopathy. TCR beta CDR3 regions were amplified from RNA transcripts. When the TCR CDR3 underwent first-round RT-PCR, the HTBI primer set was used. TCRdb re-derived calls from the multiplex PCR reads in MiXCR, one entry per CDR3 protein. The sample carries approximately 560,000 distinct CDR3 sequences, 15% to 19% recorded once. Sequencing used blood. The receptor source for this set is a young woman with Graves' hyperthyroidism.

The sample holds a few counts of this clonotype. CDR3 sequence (DNA): TGTGCCAGCAGCTACCTCCCCGGGACTAGCGGGAGACCTCTCAATGAGCAGTTCTTC. Amino acids: CASSYLPGTSGRPLNEQFF. J is TRBJ2-1 and V is TRBV7-9; 14 bases align to TRBD2. The J segment lost 6 bases and the V segment lost 4 bases, leaving 14 bases of the junction unmatched. The length of the CDR3 is 19 residues. Looked up from germline, CDR1 is SEHNR and CDR2 is FQNEAQ (reference sequence).

The DNA of the CDR3 is TGTGCCAGCAGTAGTCAAGAGGGGGCGCGGGCCAAAAACATTCAGTACTTC. It codes for CASSSQEGARAKNIQYF. The chain has TRBV6-1 and TRBJ2-4, with 7 positions matching TRBD1. CDR1 and CDR2 from the germline V gene are MNHNS and SASEGT. There are 17 residues in the CDR3. Trimming cost V 5 bases and J 1 base; bases outside gene matches: 11.

This clonotype was recorded at least ten times. The chain is built from TRBV6-2 or TRBV6-3 and TRBJ2-7; no definite D call. CDR1 and CDR2 (germline): MNHEY, SVGEGT. V was cut by 5 bases and J by 3 bases, with 14 bases left in between. This CDR3 is built from 14 residues. CDR3 sequence reads: CASSIHSPRYEQYF. The CDR3 nucleotides read TGTGCCAGCAGTATCCACAGTCCGCGCTACGAGCAGTACTTC.

V gene TRBV19 combines with J gene TRBJ2-7; 8 bases fit TRBD1. Germline V lookup: CDR1 LNHDA, CDR2 SQIVND (reference sequence). V dropped 5 bases and J dropped 2; count of bases not matched to a gene: 8. CDR3 length: 15 amino acids. This chain's CDR3 is CASSRRQGIAYEQYF. The CDR3 nucleotides read TGTGCCAGTAGTCGTCGACAGGGGATCGCCTACGAGCAGTACTTC.

This clonotype was detected ten times or more. This chain connects TRBV5-5 to TRBJ1-4, with D unclear. V lost 1 base and J lost 5, with 6 bases in between. Germline-derived CDR1 and CDR2 are SGHKS and YYEKEE (reference sequence). The CDR3 has 13 amino acids. CDR3 sequence reads: CASSLFRNEKLFF. The DNA of the CDR3 is TGTGCCAGCAGCTTGTTCAGAAATGAAAAACTGTTTTTT.